These 32 T cell receptor beta chains originate from one sample sequenced in a study of cytomegalovirus exposure and HLA in healthy donors. Vbeta (60) and Jbeta (13) primers were used in the PCR. The method was immunoSEQ multiplex PCR; TCRdb's version includes in-frame clones alone and lacks a portion of them. The sample has approximately 70,000 clones. Material: PBMCs. These receptors were taken from a woman aged 30 to 39 in good health and CMV-seronegative.

This chain uses TRBV18 with TRBJ1-1; D not resolved. CDR1 is KGHSH, CDR2 LQKENI, per germline. V was clipped by 5 bases and J by 1 base, with 11 bases between them. CDR3 length: 14 amino acids. CDR3 nucleotide sequence: TGTGCCAGCTCATTCGGACGGGGGAACACTGAAGCTTTCTTT. Translated: CASSFGRGNTEAFF.

The chain recombines TRBV27 with TRBJ1-2; 7 bases map to TRBD1. This CDR3 has 14 amino acids. The junction had 8 bases not matched to a gene; V was cut back by 2 bases and J by 8 bases. Germline values: CDR1 MNHEY, CDR2 SMNVEV (reference sequence). CDR3: CASSLNAGGRGYTF. The CDR3 region has the DNA TGTGCCAGCAGTTTAAACGCAGGGGGACGCGGCTACACCTTC.

The V call is TRBV11-2, the J call TRBJ1-5; 8 positions match TRBD1. V was pared by 4 bases and J by 7 bases, with 3 bases of the junction left unmatched. The CDR3 totals 13 residues. Germline values: CDR1 SGHAT, CDR2 FQNNGV. CDR3 residues: CASSSDRAQPQHF. In DNA, the CDR3 is TGTGCCAGCAGCTCGGACAGGGCGCAGCCCCAGCATTTT.

Concerning this clone itself: Germline and junction disagree at one end, which may indicate a read error. The chain recombines TRBV5-1 with TRBJ2-2; no definite D call. The CDR3 is 16 residues long. Germline V gene data show CDR1 as SGHRS and CDR2 as YFSETQ. CDR3 sequence: CASSLAEVTNIGELFF. The CDR3 bases are TGCGCCAGCAGCTTGGCCGAGGTAACGAACATCGGGGAGCTGTTTTTT.

The V gene is TRBV6-1, the J gene TRBJ1-1; 9 nucleotides match TRBD1. Germline lookup yields CDR1 MNHNS and CDR2 SASEGT. The CDR3 is 13 amino acids. The junction had 4 bases not matched to a gene; V was cut back by 7 bases and J by 4 bases. DNA of the CDR3: TGTGCCAGCAATCAACAGGGGGCCACTGAAGCTTTCTTT. Encoded protein: CASNQQGATEAFF.

The rearrangement uses TRBV18 and TRBJ1-5; no definite D call. The CDR3 sequence is 18 residues long. Trimming removed 4 bases from V and 1 base from J, with 20 bases in between. Per germline, CDR1 KGHSH and CDR2 LQKENI. CDR3 sequence: CASSREGRGTVSNQPQHF. The DNA of the CDR3 is TGTGCCAGCTCACGCGAAGGGCGGGGAACGGTAAGCAATCAGCCCCAGCATTTT.

This chain links TRBV7-8 with TRBJ1-2, with D perhaps TRBD1 (5 bases). Deletions cut 1 base from V and 4 bases from J, with 13 bases between. Germline CDR1 reads SGHVS; CDR2 reads FQNEAQ. The CDR3 spans 15 residues. CDR3 bases: TGTGCCAGCAGCTTAGTTGACAGTTCCTTCTATGGCTACACCTTC. Residues: CASSLVDSSFYGYTF.

The CDR3 sequence: CASSQESGRTFLGNEQFF. The DNA of the CDR3 is TGTGCCAGCAGCCAAGAAAGCGGGAGGACGTTCCTTGGCAATGAGCAGTTCTTC. The chain employs TRBV14 and TRBJ2-1; 9 bases are a match to TRBD2. Germline loops: CDR1 SGHDN, CDR2 FVKESK. The CDR3 totals 18 residues. Trimming took 0 bases from V and 6 from J; bases not matched to a gene: 12.

The rearrangement links TRBV27 to TRBJ2-2; TRBD2 agrees at 10 bases. Germline V gives CDR1 MNHEY, CDR2 SMNVEV (reference sequence). Losses at the gene ends were 2 bases for V and 4 bases for J; bases not matched to a gene: 7. This CDR3 region has 17 residues. CDR3: CASSLSGRAGATGELFF. CDR3 in DNA: TGTGCCAGCAGTTTAAGCGGGAGGGCCGGGGCCACCGGGGAGCTGTTTTTT.

The rearrangement joins TRBV5-1 to TRBJ2-7, with TRBD2 identical over 7 bases. In germline, CDR1 is SGHRS, CDR2 YFSETQ. The V segment lost 2 bases and the J segment 3 bases; nucleotides outside the gene matches: 8. This CDR3 is built from 15 residues. The CDR3 nucleotides read TGCGCCAGCAGCTTAGGGAGCGGGAAGGGCTACGAGCAGTACTTC. Protein product: CASSLGSGKGYEQYF. The variable domain in full, completed from reference TRBV5-1 and TRBJ2-7, reads KAGVTQTPRYLIKTRGQQVTLSCSPISGHRSVSWYQQTPGQGLQFLFEYFSETQRNKGNFPGRFSGRQFSNSRSEMNVSTLELGDSALYLCASSLGSGKGYEQYFGPGTRLTVT.

The V gene is TRBV27, the J gene TRBJ1-2, with D maybe TRBD1 (5 bases). With 0 bases removed from V and 6 bases from J, the gap between germline ends came to 11 bases. Germline V CDR1 and CDR2: MNHEY, SMNVEV (reference sequence). The CDR3 length is 14 residues. CDR3 in DNA: TGTGCCAGCAGTTTATCGGCCAGGGCCCATGGCTACACCTTC. Protein product: CASSLSARAHGYTF.

The chain has TRBV18 and TRBJ2-1, with 11 bases matching TRBD2. The CDR3 spans 17 residues. The germline gives CDR1 KGHSH, CDR2 LQKENI. The CDR3 DNA follows: TGTGGGGCAGCGGGCACTAGCGGGGGACCAACCGACAATGAGCAGTTCTTC. This encodes CGAAGTSGGPTDNEQFF.

The V and J genes are TRBV29-1 and TRBJ2-3; the match to TRBD1 covers 9 bases. The CDR3 covers 14 residues. Trimming took 5 bases from V and 4 from J; bases not matched to a gene: 7. In germline, CDR1 is SQVTM, CDR2 ANQGSEA. The CDR3 here is CSVPGTGKADTQYF. Written as DNA, the CDR3 is TGCAGCGTTCCCGGGACAGGGAAGGCAGATACGCAGTATTTT.

This chain joins TRBV7-9 and TRBJ1-5, with a possible D match to TRBD1 (5 bases). Germline loops: CDR1 SEHNR, CDR2 FQNEAQ (reference sequence). The V and J ends lost 1 base and 6 bases respectively, with 10 bases between them. The CDR3 has 14 residues. The CDR3 reads CASSLGQGGQPQHF. CDR3 DNA: TGTGCCAGCAGCTTAGGGCAGGGAGGTCAGCCCCAGCATTTT.

The V gene is TRBV6-6, the J gene TRBJ2-2; the match to TRBD1 covers 9 bases. CDR1 is MNHNY and CDR2 is SVGAGI in the germline V gene (reference sequence). The CDR3 spans 16 residues. The J segment lost 6 bases and the V segment lost 6 bases, leaving 11 bases of the junction unmatched. CDR3 amino acids: CASRCRGQGCAGELFF. CDR3 nucleotide sequence: TGTGCCAGCAGATGCCGCGGACAGGGGTGCGCCGGGGAGCTGTTTTTT.

This chain links TRBV9 with TRBJ1-2, with 9 bases fitting TRBD1. The CDR3 has 14 amino acids. CDR1 and CDR2 (germline): SGDLS, YYNGEE. V lost 1 base, J lost 8 bases, and 6 bases stayed unmatched. The DNA of the CDR3 is TGTGCCAGCAGCGTAACCGGGACAGGGACGGGCTACACCTTC. Its translation is CASSVTGTGTGYTF.

The J gene is TRBJ1-1, the V gene TRBV2; TRBD1 might be the D (5 bases). CDR1 SNHLY and CDR2 FYNNEI come from the germline V gene. V lost 3 bases and J 8 bases, leaving 19 bases between the germline ends. The CDR3 contains 15 residues. CDR3 sequence reads: CASSDNQARGSEAFF. The CDR3 region has the DNA TGTGCCAGCAGTGATAACCAGGCCCGGGGGTCCGAAGCTTTCTTT. The full variable domain, rest sourced from reference TRBV2 and TRBJ1-1, is EPEVTQTPSHQVTQMGQEVILRCVPISNHLYFYWYRQILGQKVEFLVSFYNNEISEKSEIFDDQFSVERPDGSNFTLKIRSTKLEDSAMYFCASSDNQARGSEAFFGQGTRLTVV.

CDR3 region: CAWSVPRRGYEQFF. The CDR3 DNA follows: TGTGCCTGGAGTGTCCCCCGGAGGGGTTATGAGCAGTTCTTC. The rearrangement links TRBV30 to TRBJ2-1, with D perhaps matching TRBD2 (6 bases). This CDR3 is 14 amino acids long. In germline, CDR1 is GTSNPN, CDR2 SVGIG (reference sequence). V was clipped by 0 bases and J by 8 bases, with 14 bases between them.

The V and J genes are TRBV7-9 and TRBJ1-3; TRBD1 is a possible D gene (5 bases). The CDR3 runs 15 residues. The germline CDR1 and CDR2 sequences are SEHNR and FQNEAQ (reference sequence). The V end was cut by 1 base, the J end by 3 bases, with 10 bases between. CDR3 sequence (DNA): TGTGCCAGCAGCTTAGGGGACTCTGATGGAAACACCATATATTTT. It specifies CASSLGDSDGNTIYF.

The V call is TRBV25-1, the J call TRBJ1-6; TRBD1 is a possible D gene (5 bases). V dropped 6 bases and J dropped 11 bases, with 17 bases sitting between them. Germline-derived CDR1 and CDR2 are MGHDK and SYGVNS. The CDR3 contains 14 residues. The CDR3 reads CASRPTGLGPPLHF. Here the CDR3 DNA reads TGTGCCAGCAGACCTACAGGTCTAGGGCCACCCCTCCACTTT. Together with reference TRBV25-1 and TRBJ1-6, the CDR3 gives the full variable domain: EADIYQTPRYLVIGTGKKITLECSQTMGHDKMYWYQQDPGMELHLIHYSYGVNSTEKGDLSSESTVSRIRTEHFPLTLESARPSHTSQYLCASRPTGLGPPLHFGNGTRLTVT.

The rearrangement links TRBV30 to TRBJ2-5; no clear D gene. The J call may not be correct, given that the DNA end is closer to TRBJ2-7. The germline V gene encodes CDR1 GTSNPN and CDR2 SVGIG (reference sequence). The CDR3 is made up of 14 amino acids. CDR3 in amino acids: CAWNSLGLSYEQYF. Here the CDR3 DNA reads TGTGCCTGGAACTCGTTGGGCCTCTCCTACGAGCAGTACTTC.

The chain recombines TRBV4-2 with TRBJ1-5, with 7 bases aligning to TRBD1. J lost 10 bases, V lost 3 bases, and 9 bases had no gene match. The CDR3 runs 14 residues. Per the germline V gene, CDR1 is LGHNA and CDR2 is YNFKEQ. Here the CDR3 reads CASSQRGRGDPQHF. In DNA form, the CDR3 reads TGTGCCAGCAGCCAGAGGGGCAGGGGGGACCCCCAGCATTTT.

V and J are TRBV5-1 and TRBJ1-2; 7 positions match TRBD1. The CDR3 spans 14 residues. Per the germline V gene, CDR1 is SGHRS and CDR2 is YFSETQ. The J segment lost 7 bases and the V segment lost 3 bases, leaving 9 bases of the junction unmatched. The CDR3 DNA sequence: TGCGCCAGCAGCTCCGATGCAGGGGGAAGTGGCTACACCTTC. It is translated as CASSSDAGGSGYTF.

This rearrangement joins TRBV7-3 to TRBJ1-1, with 9 bases identical to TRBD1. In germline, CDR1 is SGHTA, CDR2 FQGTGA. Trimming at V came to 5 bases and at J to 1 base, leaving 5 bases not matched to a gene. The CDR3 covers 15 residues. This CDR3 reads CASSEPGQGNTEAFF. The CDR3 DNA is TGTGCCAGCAGCGAACCGGGACAGGGGAACACTGAAGCTTTCTTT.

The genes are TRBV5-1 and TRBJ1-4; 7 bases line up with TRBD1. Germline trimming cut 3 bases from V and 5 bases from J; bases unmatched to any gene: 10. This CDR3 has 16 amino acids. Germline V gene lookup returns CDR1 SGHRS and CDR2 YFSETQ. This CDR3 is CASSSPYRGRNEKLFF. Written as DNA, the CDR3 is TGCGCCAGCAGCTCCCCCTACAGGGGACGGAATGAAAAACTGTTTTTT.

The chain carries TRBV4-1 and TRBJ1-2; weak D call: TRBD1 (6 bases). V lost 6 bases, J lost 4 bases, and 18 bases lay in between. The CDR3 loop spans 15 amino acids. Germline CDR1 reads MGHRA; CDR2 reads YSYEKL. CDR3 in DNA: TGCGCCAGCAGACGGCCGGACAGTGGGATCTATGGCTACACCTTC. Translating it yields CASRRPDSGIYGYTF.

The J gene is TRBJ1-1, the V gene TRBV19; TRBD1 agrees at 11 bases. There are 15 residues in the CDR3. The J segment lost 9 bases and the V segment lost 5 bases, leaving 11 bases of the junction unmatched. The germline CDR1 and CDR2 sequences are LNHDA and SQIVND (reference sequence). CDR3 sequence: CASSSGTGGFWKAFF. CDR3 nucleotide sequence: TGTGCCAGTAGTTCAGGGACAGGGGGTTTTTGGAAAGCTTTCTTT.

V gene TRBV4-2 combines with J gene TRBJ2-3, with 8 bases that match TRBD2. The length of the CDR3 is 14 residues. Trimming at V came to 8 bases and at J to 4 bases, leaving 8 bases not matched to a gene. CDR1 is LGHNA and CDR2 is YNFKEQ in the germline V gene. Written as DNA, the CDR3 is TGTGCCAGCCATTCCTTAGCGGGATCAGATACGCAGTATTTT. Translation: CASHSLAGSDTQYF.

The chain recombines TRBV6-1 with TRBJ2-2; TRBD1 matches 7 bases. Germline V gene sequence: CDR1 MNHNS, CDR2 SASEGT. Trimming at V came to 9 bases and at J to 0 bases, leaving 7 bases not matched to a gene. The CDR3 runs to 15 residues. CDR3 sequence (DNA): TGTGCCAGTGACCAGGGGACAGCGAACACCGGGGAGCTGTTTTTT. Translating it yields CASDQGTANTGELFF.

Worth noting for this clone: Mismatch with germline at one junction end may stem from a read error. The gene calls are TRBV4-2 and TRBJ2-5; possible D gene TRBD2, 6 bases. The germline V gene encodes CDR1 LGHNA and CDR2 YNFKEQ. This CDR3 comprises 18 residues. CDR3 loop: CANSQDQGFLGRMETQYF. The CDR3 region has the DNA TGTGCCAACAGCCAAGATCAGGGATTTTTGGGGAGGATGGAGACCCAGTACTTC.

The J gene is TRBJ2-3, the V gene TRBV9, with 7 nucleotides matching TRBD1. Germline lookup yields CDR1 SGDLS and CDR2 YYNGEE. This CDR3 region has 15 residues. The ends lost 3 bases at V and 0 bases at J; junction bases unmatched: 4. The CDR3 DNA is TGTGCCAGCAGCGCAGCGACAGGGAGCACAGATACGCAGTATTTT. This encodes CASSAATGSTDTQYF.

V is TRBV5-6 and J is TRBJ1-1; D is ambiguous. The germline CDR1 and CDR2 sequences are SGHDT and YYEEEE. Trimming took off 1 base at V and 7 bases at J, with 11 bases between the two ends. The CDR3 has 13 amino acids. The CDR3 DNA follows: TGTGCCAGCAGCTTGTATGGTGAGGATGAAGCTTTCTTT. Amino acids: CASSLYGEDEAFF. The whole variable domain, remainder taken from reference TRBV5-6 and TRBJ1-1, is DAGVTQSPTHLIKTRGQQVTLRCSPKSGHDTVSWYQQALGQGPQFIFQYYEEEERQRGNFPDRFSGHQFPNYSSELNVNALLLGDSALYLCASSLYGEDEAFFGQGTRLTVV.